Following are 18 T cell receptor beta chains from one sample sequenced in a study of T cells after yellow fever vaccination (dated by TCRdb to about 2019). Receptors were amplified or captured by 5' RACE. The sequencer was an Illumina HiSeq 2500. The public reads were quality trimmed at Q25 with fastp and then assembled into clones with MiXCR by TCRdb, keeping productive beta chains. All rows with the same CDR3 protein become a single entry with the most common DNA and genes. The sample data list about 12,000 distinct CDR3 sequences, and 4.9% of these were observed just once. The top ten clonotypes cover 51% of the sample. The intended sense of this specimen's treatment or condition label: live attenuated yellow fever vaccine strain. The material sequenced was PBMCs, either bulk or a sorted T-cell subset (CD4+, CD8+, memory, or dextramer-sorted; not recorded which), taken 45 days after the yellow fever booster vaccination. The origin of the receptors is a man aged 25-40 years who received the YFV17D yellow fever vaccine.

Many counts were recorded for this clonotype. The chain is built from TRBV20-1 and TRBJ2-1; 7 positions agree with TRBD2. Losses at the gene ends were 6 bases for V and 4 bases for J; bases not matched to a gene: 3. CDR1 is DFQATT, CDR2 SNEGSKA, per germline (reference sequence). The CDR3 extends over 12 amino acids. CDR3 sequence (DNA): TGCAGTGCAAAACTAGCGTACAATGAGCAGTTCTTC. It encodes CSAKLAYNEQFF.

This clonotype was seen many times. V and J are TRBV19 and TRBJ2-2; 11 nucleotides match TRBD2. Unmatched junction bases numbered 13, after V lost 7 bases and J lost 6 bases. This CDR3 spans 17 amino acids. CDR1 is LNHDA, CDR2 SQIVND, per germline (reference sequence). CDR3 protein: CASNPWWLAGGPGELFF. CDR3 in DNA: TGTGCCAGTAACCCCTGGTGGCTAGCGGGAGGTCCCGGGGAGCTGTTTTTT.

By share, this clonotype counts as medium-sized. DNA for the CDR3: TGTGCCAGCAGGTTGGGGGCCAACGTCCTGACTTTC. Translating it yields CASRLGANVLTF. This rearrangement joins TRBV12-3 or TRBV12-4 to TRBJ2-6; D gene uncertain. Between the trimmed V and J ends, which lost 6 bases and 4 bases, there was a span of 4 bases. The length of the CDR3 is 12 residues.

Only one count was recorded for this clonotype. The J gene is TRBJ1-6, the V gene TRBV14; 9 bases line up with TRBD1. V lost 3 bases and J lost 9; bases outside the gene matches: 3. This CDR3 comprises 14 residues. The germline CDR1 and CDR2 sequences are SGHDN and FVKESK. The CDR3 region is CASSQDRGGSPLHF. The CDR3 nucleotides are TGTGCCAGCAGCCAGGACAGGGGAGGTTCACCCCTCCACTTT.

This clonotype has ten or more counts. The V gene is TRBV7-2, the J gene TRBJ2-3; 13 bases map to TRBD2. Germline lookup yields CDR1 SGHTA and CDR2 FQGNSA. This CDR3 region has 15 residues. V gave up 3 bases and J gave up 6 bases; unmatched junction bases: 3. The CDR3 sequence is CASSFWTSGSDTQYF. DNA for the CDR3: TGTGCCAGCAGCTTTTGGACTAGCGGGAGCGATACGCAGTATTTT.

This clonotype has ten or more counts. CDR3 protein: CASSLERGGIADTQYF. The CDR3 DNA sequence: TGTGCCAGCAGCTTAGAGAGGGGAGGGATTGCAGATACGCAGTATTTT. The chain has TRBV7-3 and TRBJ2-3, with 7 bases identical to TRBD2. CDR1 and CDR2 from the germline V gene are SGHTA and FQGTGA. The V gene end was trimmed by 2 bases and the J gene end by 4 bases; junction bases not matched to a gene: 9. This CDR3 comprises 16 residues.

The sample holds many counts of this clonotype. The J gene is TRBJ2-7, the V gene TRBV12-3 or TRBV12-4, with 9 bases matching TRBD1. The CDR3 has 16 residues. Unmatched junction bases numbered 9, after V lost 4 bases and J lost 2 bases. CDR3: CASSSYTRDRAYEQYF. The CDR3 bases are TGTGCCAGCAGTTCCTACACCCGGGACAGGGCCTACGAGCAGTACTTC.

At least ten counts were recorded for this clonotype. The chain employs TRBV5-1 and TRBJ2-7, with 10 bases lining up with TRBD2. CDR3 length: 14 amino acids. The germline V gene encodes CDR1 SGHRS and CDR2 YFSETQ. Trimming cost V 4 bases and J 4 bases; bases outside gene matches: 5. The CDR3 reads CASSGGTSAYEQYF. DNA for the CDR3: TGCGCCAGCAGCGGCGGGACTAGCGCGTACGAGCAGTACTTC.

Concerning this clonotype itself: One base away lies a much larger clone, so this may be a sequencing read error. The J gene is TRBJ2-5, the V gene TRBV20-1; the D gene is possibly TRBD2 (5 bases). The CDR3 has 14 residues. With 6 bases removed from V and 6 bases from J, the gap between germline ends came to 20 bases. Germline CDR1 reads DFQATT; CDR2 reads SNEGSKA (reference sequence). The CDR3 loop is CSARHSGSNKTQYF. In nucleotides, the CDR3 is TGCAGTGCCCGCCACAGCGGCTCCAACAAGACCCAGTACTTC.

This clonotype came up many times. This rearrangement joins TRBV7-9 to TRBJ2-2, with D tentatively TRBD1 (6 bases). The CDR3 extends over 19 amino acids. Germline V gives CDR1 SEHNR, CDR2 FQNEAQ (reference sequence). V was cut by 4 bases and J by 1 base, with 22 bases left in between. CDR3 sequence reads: CASSYPIKTGAKNTGELFF. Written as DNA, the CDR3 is TGTGCCAGCAGCTATCCGATTAAGACAGGAGCTAAGAACACCGGGGAGCTGTTTTTT. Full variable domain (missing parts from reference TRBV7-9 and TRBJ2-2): DTGVSQNPRHKITKRGQNVTFRCDPISEHNRLYWYRQTLGQGPEFLTYFQNEAQLEKSRLLSDRFSAERPKGSFSTLEIQRTEQGDSAMYLCASSYPIKTGAKNTGELFFGEGSRLTVL.

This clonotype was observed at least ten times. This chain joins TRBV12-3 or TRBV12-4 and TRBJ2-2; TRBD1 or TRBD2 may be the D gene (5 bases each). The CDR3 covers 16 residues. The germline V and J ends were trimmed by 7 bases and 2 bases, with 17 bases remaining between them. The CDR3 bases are TGTGCCAGCATCTGGGGCGGGCTTATCAACACCGGGGAGCTGTTTTTT. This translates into CASIWGGLINTGELFF.

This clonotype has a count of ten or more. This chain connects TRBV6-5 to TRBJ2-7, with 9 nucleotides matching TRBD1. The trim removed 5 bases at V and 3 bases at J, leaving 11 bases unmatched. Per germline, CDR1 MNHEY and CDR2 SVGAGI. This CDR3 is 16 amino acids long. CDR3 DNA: TGTGCCAGCAGTCCCGGGACAGGGAAAGTCCGCTACGAGCAGTACTTC. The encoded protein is CASSPGTGKVRYEQYF.

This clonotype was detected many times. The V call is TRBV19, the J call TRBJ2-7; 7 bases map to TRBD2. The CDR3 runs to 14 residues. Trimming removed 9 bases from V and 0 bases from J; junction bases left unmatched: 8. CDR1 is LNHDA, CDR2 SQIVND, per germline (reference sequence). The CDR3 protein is CASREDGFSYEQYF. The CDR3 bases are TGTGCCAGCCGGGAGGATGGTTTCTCCTACGAGCAGTACTTC.

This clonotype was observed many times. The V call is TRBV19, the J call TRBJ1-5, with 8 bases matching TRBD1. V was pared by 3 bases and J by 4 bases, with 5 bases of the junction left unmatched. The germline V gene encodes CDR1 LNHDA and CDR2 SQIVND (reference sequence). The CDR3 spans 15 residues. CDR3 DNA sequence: TGTGCCAGTAGTATTGCAGGACAGGGAAATCAGCCCCAGCATTTT. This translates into CASSIAGQGNQPQHF.

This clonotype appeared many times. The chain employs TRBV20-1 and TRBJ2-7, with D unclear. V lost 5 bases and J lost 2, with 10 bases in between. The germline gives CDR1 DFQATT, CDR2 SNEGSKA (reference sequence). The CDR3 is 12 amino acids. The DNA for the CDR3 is TGCAGTGCTGAGACTGTTACCTACGAGCAGTACTTC. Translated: CSAETVTYEQYF.

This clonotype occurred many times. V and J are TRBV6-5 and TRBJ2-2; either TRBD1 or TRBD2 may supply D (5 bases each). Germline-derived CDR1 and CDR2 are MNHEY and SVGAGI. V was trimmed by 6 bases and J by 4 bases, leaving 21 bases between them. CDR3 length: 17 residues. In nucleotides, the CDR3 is TGTGCCAGCAGATCCTTGTCGGGGCAGGGTGGCACCGGGGAGCTGTTTTTT. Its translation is CASRSLSGQGGTGELFF.

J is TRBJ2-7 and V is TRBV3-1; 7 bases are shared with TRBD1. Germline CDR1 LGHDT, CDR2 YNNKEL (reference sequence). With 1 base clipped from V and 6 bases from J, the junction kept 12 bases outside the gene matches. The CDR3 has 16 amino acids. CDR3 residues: CASSQGGQITFGEQYF. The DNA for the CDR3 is TGTGCCAGCAGCCAAGGGGGACAGATCACGTTCGGCGAGCAGTACTTC.

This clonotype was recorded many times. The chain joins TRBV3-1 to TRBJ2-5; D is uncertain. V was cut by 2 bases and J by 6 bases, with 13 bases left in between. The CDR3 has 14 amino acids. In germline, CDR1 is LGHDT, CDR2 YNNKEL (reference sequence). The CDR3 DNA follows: TGTGCCAGCAGCCAACCCCCCCAGGAAAAGACCCAGTACTTC. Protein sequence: CASSQPPQEKTQYF.